The 13 T cell receptor beta chains in this list originate from one sample, sequenced in a study of identical twins. Each CDR3 protein is one row after TCRdb ran MiXCR on the 5' RACE reads. The sample lists hundreds of thousands of distinct CDR3 sequences, around 6% occurring once. Sequences were obtained from naive T cells sorted from blood. These receptors originate from a young man in good health.

This clonotype was observed many times. The genes are TRBV9 and TRBJ2-1; 9 bases are a match to TRBD2. The CDR3 spans 16 residues. In germline, CDR1 is SGDLS, CDR2 YYNGEE. V was pared by 4 bases and J by 0 bases, with 5 bases of the junction left unmatched. CDR3 protein: CASSKTSGSSYNEQFF. The DNA for the CDR3 is TGTGCCAGCAGCAAGACTAGCGGAAGCTCCTACAATGAGCAGTTCTTC.

The V and J genes are TRBV7-9 and TRBJ1-1; tentatively, D is TRBD1 (6 bases). Looked up from germline, CDR1 is SEHNR and CDR2 is FQNEAQ (reference sequence). V lost 3 bases to trimming and J lost 7 bases, with 18 bases between them. CDR3 size: 15 residues. In DNA, the CDR3 is TGTGCCAGCAGCTTGGGGGGCGGGACACTGATTGAAGCTTTCTTT. Residues: CASSLGGGTLIEAFF.

The rearrangement uses TRBV5-1 and TRBJ2-5; D is unresolved. Trimming left V 1 base short and J 1 base short, with 8 bases between. Germline CDR1 is SGHRS and CDR2 is YFSETQ. The CDR3 contains 14 residues. The CDR3 region is CASSLSPSQETQYF. In DNA, the CDR3 is TGCGCCAGCAGCTTGAGCCCCAGCCAAGAGACCCAGTACTTC. Combining the CDR3 with reference TRBV5-1 and TRBJ2-5 gives the whole variable domain KAGVTQTPRYLIKTRGQQVTLSCSPISGHRSVSWYQQTPGQGLQFLFEYFSETQRNKGNFPGRFSGRQFSNSRSEMNVSTLELGDSALYLCASSLSPSQETQYFGPGTRLLVL.

This chain joins TRBV5-1 and TRBJ1-2; D might be TRBD1 (5 bases). The CDR3 runs to 13 residues. The germline V and J ends were trimmed by 4 bases and 0 bases, with 7 bases remaining between them. Per the germline V gene, CDR1 is SGHRS and CDR2 is YFSETQ. CDR3 nucleotide sequence: TGCGCCAGCAGCGGGGGGGCTAACTATGGCTACACCTTC. Its protein is CASSGGANYGYTF.

This rearrangement joins TRBV3-1 to TRBJ1-6; 8 bases fit TRBD1. V gave up 1 base and J gave up 10 bases; unmatched junction bases: 3. The CDR3 consists of 14 residues. Germline values: CDR1 LGHDT, CDR2 YNNKEL (reference sequence). The CDR3 here is CASSQAGTGSPLHF. The CDR3 bases are TGTGCCAGCAGCCAAGCAGGGACAGGCTCACCCCTCCACTTT. Full variable domain (outside the CDR3, taken from reference TRBV3-1 and TRBJ1-6): DTAVSQTPKYLVTQMGNDKSIKCEQNLGHDTMYWYKQDSKKFLKIMFSYNNKELIINETVPNRFSPKSPDKAHLNLHINSLELGDSAVYFCASSQAGTGSPLHFGNGTRLTVT.

This clonotype was counted ten times or more. The rearrangement joins TRBV13 to TRBJ2-3; 11 bases line up with TRBD2. V shed 4 bases and J 5 bases; nucleotides not matched to a gene: 5. The CDR3 length is 15 residues. Germline V gene sequence: CDR1 PRHDT, CDR2 FYEKMQ (reference sequence). CDR3 sequence reads: CASSSLGLAGDTQYF. CDR3 DNA sequence: TGTGCCAGCAGCTCGCTAGGACTAGCGGGAGATACGCAGTATTTT. Variable domain in full (rest from reference TRBV13 and TRBJ2-3): AAGVIQSPRHLIKEKRETATLKCYPIPRHDTVYWYQQGPGQDPQFLISFYEKMQSDKGSIPDRFSAQQFSDYHSELNMSSLELGDSALYFCASSSLGLAGDTQYFGPGTRLTVL.

This clonotype was picked up a small number of times. The chain couples TRBV5-1 to TRBJ1-1, with a weak D call TRBD1 (5 bases). In germline, CDR1 is SGHRS, CDR2 YFSETQ. The ends were cut back, 3 bases at V and 4 bases at J, with 7 bases in the middle. The CDR3 loop spans 12 amino acids. CDR3 DNA: TGCGCCAGCAGCTCAGGGCCCACTGAAGCTTTCTTT. This codes for CASSSGPTEAFF.

V and J are TRBV5-5 and TRBJ2-5; D might be TRBD2 (6 bases). CDR3 length equals 15 residues. Between the trimmed V and J ends, which lost 4 bases and 5 bases, there was a span of 18 bases. CDR1 is SGHKS and CDR2 is YYEKEE in the germline V gene (reference sequence). CDR3 coding DNA: TGTGCCAGCAGCCCCCGTGGGCGGGGTGAGGAGACCCAGTACTTC. As protein: CASSPRGRGEETQYF. Filled out from reference TRBV5-5 and TRBJ2-5, the complete variable domain reads DAGVTQSPTHLIKTRGQQVTLRCSPISGHKSVSWYQQVLGQGPQFIFQYYEKEERGRGNFPDRFSARQFPNYSSELNVNALLLGDSALYLCASSPRGRGEETQYFGPGTRLLVL.

This clonotype was counted ten times or more. The J gene is TRBJ1-5, the V gene TRBV12-3 or TRBV12-4; 7 nucleotides line up with TRBD1. J was trimmed by 0 bases and V by 6 bases; bases with no gene match: 5. The CDR3 loop spans 15 amino acids. The DNA for the CDR3 is TGTGCCAGCAGGGGACAGACGGTTAGCAATCAGCCCCAGCATTTT. Translation: CASRGQTVSNQPQHF.

This clonotype was seen at least ten times. This chain joins TRBV6-5 and TRBJ2-3; D remains unclear. Trimming pared 0 bases from V and 3 bases from J, leaving 7 bases between. The CDR3 length is 14 residues. Germline CDR1 MNHEY, CDR2 SVGAGI. CDR3 in amino acids: CASSYSPSTDTQYF. As DNA, the CDR3 is TGTGCCAGCAGTTACTCGCCCAGTACAGATACGCAGTATTTT.

This chain uses TRBV6-1 with TRBJ2-7, with 7 bases aligning to TRBD1. Germline V gives CDR1 MNHNS, CDR2 SASEGT. Losses at the gene ends were 6 bases for V and 2 bases for J; bases not matched to a gene: 10. The CDR3 is 15 residues long. The CDR3 DNA sequence: TGTGCCAGCAGCGCGGACAGGCACGCCGCCTACGAGCAGTACTTC. Encoded protein: CASSADRHAAYEQYF.

This clonotype was detected ten times or more. The chain couples TRBV12-3 or TRBV12-4 to TRBJ2-3, with TRBD1 matching 10 bases. The J segment lost 3 bases and the V segment lost 4 bases, leaving 4 bases of the junction unmatched. The CDR3 consists of 15 residues. CDR3 in amino acids: CASSSWDRGTDTQYF. In DNA, the CDR3 is TGTGCCAGCAGTTCCTGGGACAGGGGTACAGATACGCAGTATTTT.

This clonotype was seen repeatedly, ten times or more. The rearrangement links TRBV6-6 to TRBJ2-1; 10 positions match TRBD2. The V gene end was trimmed by 8 bases and the J gene end by 8 bases; junction bases not matched to a gene: 6. CDR1 MNHNY and CDR2 SVGAGI come from the germline V gene (reference sequence). The CDR3 spans 13 residues. This CDR3 reads CASGRLAGDEQFF. As DNA, the CDR3 is TGTGCCAGCGGGCGACTAGCGGGCGATGAGCAGTTCTTC.